The sequence of this T cell receptor (beta chain) was determined in a study of blood T cell repertoires in COVID-19. Across the study: Sites in the United States, Italy and Spain provided acute and convalescent COVID-19 samples. Sources were T cells, B-cell-depleted T cells, or PBMCs; the material itself was cDNA or gDNA.

In the authors' methods: Reference gene primers were amplified, and this amplification served to estimate nucleated cell counts. This table comes from immunoSEQ multiplex PCR, and its TCRdb copy is limited to in-frame clones, with some not included. V and J calls and clone size are those listed in that table; D and trimming were worked out from the DNA. The data show 63,000 or so clones, about 81% seen once. Germline CDR1 reads SGDLS; CDR2 reads YYNGEE. Trimming took 9 bases from V and 3 from J, leaving 16 bases between them. This CDR3 is built from 14 residues. This clonotype originated in a human donor in a cohort sampled during active COVID-19. This sequence joins TRBV9 and TRBJ2-1; D possibly corresponds to TRBD1 (5 bases). Source material: peripheral blood. In DNA form, the CDR3 reads TGTGCCATCCCCCCGGACGACAGCTACAATGAGCAGTTCTTC. Its translation: CAIPPDDSYNEQFF. Full variable domain (outside the CDR3, taken from reference TRBV9 and TRBJ2-1): DSGVTQTPKHLITATGQRVTLRCSPRSGDLSVYWYQQSLDQGLQFLIQYYNGEERAKGNILERFSAQQFPDLHSELNLSSLELGDSALYFCAIPPDDSYNEQFFGPGTRLTVL.